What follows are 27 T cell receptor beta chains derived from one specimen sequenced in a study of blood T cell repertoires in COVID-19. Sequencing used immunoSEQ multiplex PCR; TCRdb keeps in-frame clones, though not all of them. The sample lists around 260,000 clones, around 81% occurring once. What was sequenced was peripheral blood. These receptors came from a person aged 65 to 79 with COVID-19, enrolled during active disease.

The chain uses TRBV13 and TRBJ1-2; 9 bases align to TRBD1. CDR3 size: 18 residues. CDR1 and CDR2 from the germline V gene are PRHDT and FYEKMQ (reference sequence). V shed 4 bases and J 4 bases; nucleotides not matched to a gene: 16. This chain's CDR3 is CASSSRGATGGEAYGYTF. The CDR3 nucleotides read TGTGCCAGCAGCTCACGGGGGGCCACAGGGGGCGAGGCCTATGGCTACACCTTC.

The CDR3 loop reads CASSWGLGVDTQYF. The CDR3, as DNA: TGTGCCAGCAGCTGGGGACTAGGCGTGGATACGCAGTATTTT. The chain is built from TRBV9 and TRBJ2-3, with TRBD2 matching 8 bases. Losses at the gene ends were 4 bases for V and 6 bases for J; bases not matched to a gene: 7. The CDR3 runs to 14 residues. The germline CDR1 and CDR2 sequences are SGDLS and YYNGEE.

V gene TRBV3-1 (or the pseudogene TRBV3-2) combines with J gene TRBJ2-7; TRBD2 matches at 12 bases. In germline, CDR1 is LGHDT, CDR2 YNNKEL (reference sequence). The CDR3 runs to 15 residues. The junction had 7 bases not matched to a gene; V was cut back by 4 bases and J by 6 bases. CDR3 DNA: TGTGCCAGCAGCCCTAGCGGGAGGGCCCGGGGCGAGCAGTACTTC. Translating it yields CASSPSGRARGEQYF.

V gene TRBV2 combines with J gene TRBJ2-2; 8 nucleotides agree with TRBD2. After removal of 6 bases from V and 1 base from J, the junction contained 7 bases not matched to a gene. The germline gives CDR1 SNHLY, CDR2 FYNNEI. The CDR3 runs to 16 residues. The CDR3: CASSTERGKNTGELFF. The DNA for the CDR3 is TGTGCCAGCAGCACTGAGCGGGGGAAGAACACCGGGGAGCTGTTTTTT.

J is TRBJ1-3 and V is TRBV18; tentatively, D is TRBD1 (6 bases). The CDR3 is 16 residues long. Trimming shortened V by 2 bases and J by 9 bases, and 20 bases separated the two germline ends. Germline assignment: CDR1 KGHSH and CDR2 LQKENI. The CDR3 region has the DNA TGTGCCAGCTCACCAGAACTACAGGGACGGTCAGCCACCATATATTTT. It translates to CASSPELQGRSATIYF.

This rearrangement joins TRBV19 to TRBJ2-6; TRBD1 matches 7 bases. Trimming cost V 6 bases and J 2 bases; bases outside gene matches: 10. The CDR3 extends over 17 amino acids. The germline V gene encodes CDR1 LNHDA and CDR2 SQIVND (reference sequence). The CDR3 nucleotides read TGTGCCAGTAGGACCCGACAGGGCGCAGCTGGGGCCAACGTCCTGACTTTC. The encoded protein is CASRTRQGAAGANVLTF.

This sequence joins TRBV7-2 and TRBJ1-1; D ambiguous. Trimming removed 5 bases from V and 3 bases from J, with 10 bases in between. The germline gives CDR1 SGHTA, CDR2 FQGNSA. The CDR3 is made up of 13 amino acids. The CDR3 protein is CASSLSRYTEAFF. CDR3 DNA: TGTGCCAGCAGCCTAAGCAGGTACACTGAAGCTTTCTTT.

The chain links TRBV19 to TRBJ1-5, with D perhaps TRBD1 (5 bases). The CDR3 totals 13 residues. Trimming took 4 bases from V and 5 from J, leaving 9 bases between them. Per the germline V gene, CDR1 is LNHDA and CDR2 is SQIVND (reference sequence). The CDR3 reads CASSKSGDQPQHF. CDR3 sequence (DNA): TGTGCCAGTAGTAAATCGGGGGATCAGCCCCAGCATTTT.

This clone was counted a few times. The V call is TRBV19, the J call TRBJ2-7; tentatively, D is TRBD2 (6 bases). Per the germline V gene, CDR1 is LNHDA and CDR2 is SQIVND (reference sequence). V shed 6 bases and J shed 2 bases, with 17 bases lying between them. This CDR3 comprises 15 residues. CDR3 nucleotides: TGTGCCAGTAGCCTTAAGGACGGGAGCACCTACGAGCAGTACTTC. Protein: CASSLKDGSTYEQYF.

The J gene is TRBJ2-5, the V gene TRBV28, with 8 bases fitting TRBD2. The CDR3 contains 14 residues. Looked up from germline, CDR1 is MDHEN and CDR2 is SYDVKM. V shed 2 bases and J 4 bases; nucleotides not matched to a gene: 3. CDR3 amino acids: CASSLPGRAETQYF. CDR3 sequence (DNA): TGTGCCAGCAGTTTACCCGGGAGGGCAGAGACCCAGTACTTC.

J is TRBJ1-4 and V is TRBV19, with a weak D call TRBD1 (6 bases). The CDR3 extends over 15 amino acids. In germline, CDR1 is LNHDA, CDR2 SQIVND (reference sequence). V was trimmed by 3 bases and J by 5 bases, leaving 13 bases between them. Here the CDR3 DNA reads TGTGCCAGTAGTATTCCACAGGGATCAAATGAAAAACTGTTTTTT. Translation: CASSIPQGSNEKLFF.

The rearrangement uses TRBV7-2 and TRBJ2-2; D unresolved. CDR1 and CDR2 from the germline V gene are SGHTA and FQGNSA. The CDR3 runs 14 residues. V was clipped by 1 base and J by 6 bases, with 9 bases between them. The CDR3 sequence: CASSLEISSGELFF. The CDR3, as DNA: TGTGCCAGCAGCTTAGAAATCTCGTCCGGGGAGCTGTTTTTT. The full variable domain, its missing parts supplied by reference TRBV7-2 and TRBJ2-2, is GAGVSQSPSNKVTEKGKDVELRCDPISGHTALYWYRQSLGQGLEFLIYFQGNSAPDKSGLPSDRFSAERTGGSVSTLTIQRTQQEDSAVYLCASSLEISSGELFFGEGSRLTVL.

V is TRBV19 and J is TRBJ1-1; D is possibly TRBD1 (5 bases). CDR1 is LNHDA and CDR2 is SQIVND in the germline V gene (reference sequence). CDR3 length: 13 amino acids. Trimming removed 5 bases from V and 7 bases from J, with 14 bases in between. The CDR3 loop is CASSPWGVGEAFF. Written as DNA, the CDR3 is TGTGCCAGTAGTCCCTGGGGGGTAGGTGAAGCTTTCTTT.

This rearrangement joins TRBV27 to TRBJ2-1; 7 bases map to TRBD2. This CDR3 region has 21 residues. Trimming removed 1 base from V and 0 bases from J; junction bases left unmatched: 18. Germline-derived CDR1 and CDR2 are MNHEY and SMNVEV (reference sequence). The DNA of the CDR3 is TGTGCCAGCAGTTTATGGGGGGGGAGACAGCCGAACCCGAGCTCCTACAATGAGCAGTTCTTC. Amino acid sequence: CASSLWGGRQPNPSSYNEQFF.

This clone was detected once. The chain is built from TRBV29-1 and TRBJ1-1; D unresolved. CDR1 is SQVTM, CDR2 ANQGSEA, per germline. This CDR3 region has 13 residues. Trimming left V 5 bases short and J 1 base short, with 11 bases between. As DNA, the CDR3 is TGCAGCGTTCGGAAGGCGGCGAACACTGAAGCTTTCTTT. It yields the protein CSVRKAANTEAFF.

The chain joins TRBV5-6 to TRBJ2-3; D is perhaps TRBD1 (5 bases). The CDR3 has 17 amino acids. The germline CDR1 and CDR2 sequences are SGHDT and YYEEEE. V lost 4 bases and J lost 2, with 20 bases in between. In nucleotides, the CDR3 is TGTGCCAGCAGCCCAATGGGTAGGGGCATGTCCACAGATACGCAGTATTTT. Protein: CASSPMGRGMSTDTQYF.

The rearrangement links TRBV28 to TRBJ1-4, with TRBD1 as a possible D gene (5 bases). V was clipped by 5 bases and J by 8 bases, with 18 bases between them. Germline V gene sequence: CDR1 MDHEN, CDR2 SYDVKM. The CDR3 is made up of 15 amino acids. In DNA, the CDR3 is TGTGCCAGCAGTATGACAAGGGGAGGGCAGGAAAAACTGTTTTTT. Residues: CASSMTRGGQEKLFF.

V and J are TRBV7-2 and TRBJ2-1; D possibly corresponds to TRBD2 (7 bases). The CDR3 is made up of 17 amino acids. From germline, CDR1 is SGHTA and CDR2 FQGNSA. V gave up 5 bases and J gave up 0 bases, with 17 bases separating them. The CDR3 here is CASSPSGGLVSYNEQFF. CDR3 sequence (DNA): TGTGCCAGCAGCCCCTCCGGGGGGCTCGTCTCCTACAATGAGCAGTTCTTC.

This CDR3 reads CATSDGGLAENYNEQFF. CDR3 coding DNA: TGTGCCACCAGTGACGGTGGACTAGCGGAAAACTACAATGAGCAGTTCTTC. The J gene is TRBJ2-1, the V gene TRBV24-1; TRBD2 agrees at 10 bases. Unmatched junction bases numbered 8, after V lost 4 bases and J lost 3 bases. Germline loops: CDR1 KGHDR, CDR2 SFDVKD. The CDR3 is 17 residues long.

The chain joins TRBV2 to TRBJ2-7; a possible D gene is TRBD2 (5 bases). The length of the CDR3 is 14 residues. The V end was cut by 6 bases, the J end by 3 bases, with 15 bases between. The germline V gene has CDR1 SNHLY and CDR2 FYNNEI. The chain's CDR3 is CASRAPGRSYEQYF. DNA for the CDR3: TGTGCCAGCAGGGCCCCGGGGAGAAGCTACGAGCAGTACTTC.

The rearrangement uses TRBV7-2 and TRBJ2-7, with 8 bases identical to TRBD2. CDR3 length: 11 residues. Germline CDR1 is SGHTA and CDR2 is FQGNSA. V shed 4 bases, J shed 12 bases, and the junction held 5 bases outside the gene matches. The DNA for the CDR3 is TGTGCCAGCAGCTCGGGACTAGTTCTGTACTTC. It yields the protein CASSSGLVLYF.

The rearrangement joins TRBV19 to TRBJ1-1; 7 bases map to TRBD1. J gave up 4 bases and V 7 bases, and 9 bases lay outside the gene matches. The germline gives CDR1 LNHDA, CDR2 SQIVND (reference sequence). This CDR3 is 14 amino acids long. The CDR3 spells CASTTGALGTEAFF. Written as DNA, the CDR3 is TGTGCCAGTACCACAGGGGCCTTGGGCACTGAAGCTTTCTTT.

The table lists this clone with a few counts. DNA of the CDR3: TGTGCCAGCAGCCTCCGGACAGGACAAAACAATGAGCAGTTCTTC. Translating it yields CASSLRTGQNNEQFF. The V call is TRBV27, the J call TRBJ2-1; 7 nucleotides agree with TRBD1. V shed 6 bases and J 5 bases; nucleotides not matched to a gene: 10. This CDR3 has 15 amino acids. Germline CDR1 MNHEY, CDR2 SMNVEV (reference sequence).

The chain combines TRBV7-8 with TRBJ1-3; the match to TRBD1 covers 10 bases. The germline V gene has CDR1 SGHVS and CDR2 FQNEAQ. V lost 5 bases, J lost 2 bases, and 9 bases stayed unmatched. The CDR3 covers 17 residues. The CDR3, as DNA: TGTGCCAGCAGCCGAGTAACGGACAGGGGGACTGGAAACACCATATATTTT. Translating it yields CASSRVTDRGTGNTIYF.

The CDR3 DNA reads as TGTGCCAGCAGCTTAGTGCAGGGGTTAACTGAAGCTTTCTTT. Protein sequence: CASSLVQGLTEAFF. This chain links TRBV7-2 with TRBJ1-1; possibly TRBD1 for D (6 bases). V was clipped by 1 base and J by 5 bases, with 11 bases between them. Germline CDR1 reads SGHTA; CDR2 reads FQGNSA. The CDR3 covers 14 residues.

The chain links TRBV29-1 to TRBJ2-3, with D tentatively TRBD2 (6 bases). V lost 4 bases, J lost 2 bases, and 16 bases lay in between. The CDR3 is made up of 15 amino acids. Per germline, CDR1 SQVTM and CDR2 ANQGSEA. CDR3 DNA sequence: TGCAGCGTTGCTTCGGCTAGCGCGTACACAGATACGCAGTATTTT. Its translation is CSVASASAYTDTQYF.

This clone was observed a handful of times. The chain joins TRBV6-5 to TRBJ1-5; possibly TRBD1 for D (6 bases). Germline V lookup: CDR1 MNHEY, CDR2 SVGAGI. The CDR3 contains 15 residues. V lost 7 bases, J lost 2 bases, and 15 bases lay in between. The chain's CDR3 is CASKSQGFGNQPQHF. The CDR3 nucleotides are TGTGCCAGCAAATCTCAGGGGTTCGGCAATCAGCCCCAGCATTTT.